This record concerns one T cell receptor (beta chain) sequence. At the DNA level, this CDR3 is encoded by other sequences in the same sample as well. The data were taken from a study of blood T cell repertoires in COVID-19. The repertoire was sequenced with immunoSEQ multiplex PCR; TCRdb's copy has only in-frame clones and lacks some. The sample includes 350,000 to 450,000 clones, over 85% seen only once; the top ten take 1.5% to 2%. The sequencing input was PBMCs or T cells enriched from blood (not recorded which). The receptor's source is a woman under 40 who had recovered from COVID-19.

The DNA for the CDR3 is TGCAGCGTTGGATCGGGGAACACTGAAGCTTTCTTT. As protein: CSVGSGNTEAFF. The V and J genes are TRBV29-1 and TRBJ1-1, with D uncertain. This CDR3 spans 12 amino acids. V lost 4 bases, J lost 1 base, and 7 bases lay in between. From germline, CDR1 is SQVTM and CDR2 ANQGSEA.